The 30 T cell receptor beta chains below come from one sample, sequenced in a study of shared clonotypes between healthy human individuals. Sequencing used immunoSEQ multiplex PCR; TCRdb keeps in-frame clones, though not all of them. The sample comprises over a million clones, about 75% of which are singletons, and 1.4% to 1.5% rests with the top ten. Source material: memory CD4+ T cells sorted from blood. The subset: CD45RA-negative fraction. The receptor source for this set is a man between 18 and 35 years old in good health.

The rearrangement links TRBV5-4 to TRBJ1-1; 9 positions agree with TRBD1. J gave up 1 base and V 3 bases, and 4 bases lay outside the gene matches. The CDR3 sequence is 15 residues long. In germline, CDR1 is SGHNT, CDR2 YYREEE (reference sequence). DNA for the CDR3: TGTGCCAGCAGCTCAGCGGGACAGGGGAACACTGAAGCTTTCTTT. It yields the protein CASSSAGQGNTEAFF.

The chain employs TRBV4-3 and TRBJ1-4; 9 bases align to TRBD1. The germline V gene has CDR1 LGHNA and CDR2 YSLEER. This CDR3 comprises 16 residues. Trimming cost V 2 bases and J 8 bases; bases outside gene matches: 9. CDR3 sequence: CASSQRGTGKSEKLFF. The CDR3 region has the DNA TGCGCCAGCAGCCAACGAGGGACAGGGAAATCGGAAAAACTGTTTTTT.

This chain joins TRBV7-6 and TRBJ2-1; the match to TRBD1 covers 11 bases. J was trimmed by 4 bases and V by 4 bases; bases with no gene match: 3. The V gene's germline CDR1 is SGHVS and CDR2 FNYEAQ. The CDR3 is 15 amino acids. The CDR3 sequence is CASSWGQGGYNEQFF. The CDR3, as DNA: TGTGCCAGCAGCTGGGGACAGGGGGGATACAATGAGCAGTTCTTC.

The V gene is TRBV18, the J gene TRBJ2-5, with 10 bases matching TRBD2. This CDR3 region has 16 residues. Trimming took 3 bases from V and 3 from J; bases not matched to a gene: 7. Germline CDR1 reads KGHSH; CDR2 reads LQKENI. CDR3 in DNA: TGTGCCAGCTCACCCTCGCTAGCGGGAGAAAAAGAGACCCAGTACTTC. Translating it yields CASSPSLAGEKETQYF. The full variable domain, in which reference TRBV18 and TRBJ2-5 provide the parts outside the CDR3, is NAGVMQNPRHLVRRRGQEARLRCSPMKGHSHVYWYRQLPEEGLKFMVYLQKENIIDESGMPKERFSAEFPKEGPSILRIQQVVRGDSAAYFCASSPSLAGEKETQYFGPGTRLLVL.

This clone is a singleton in its sample. The rearrangement links TRBV6-4 to TRBJ1-5, with D possibly being TRBD1 (5 bases). V was pared by 7 bases and J by 2 bases, with 18 bases between. The CDR3 is 16 residues long. Germline CDR1 is MRHNA and CDR2 is SNTAGT. CDR3 DNA: TGTGCCAGCACCCGACCTCCAGGGTGTCGCAATCAGCCCCAGCATTTT. The encoded protein is CASTRPPGCRNQPQHF.

The chain uses TRBV5-1 and TRBJ2-3, with D hard to call. The CDR3 sequence is 14 residues long. Trimming removed 0 bases from V and 2 bases from J, with 7 bases in between. Germline CDR1 SGHRS, CDR2 YFSETQ. The CDR3 is CASSLAVITDTQYF. CDR3 nucleotide sequence: TGCGCCAGCAGCTTGGCCGTTATCACAGATACGCAGTATTTT. The variable domain in full, completed from reference TRBV5-1 and TRBJ2-3, reads KAGVTQTPRYLIKTRGQQVTLSCSPISGHRSVSWYQQTPGQGLQFLFEYFSETQRNKGNFPGRFSGRQFSNSRSEMNVSTLELGDSALYLCASSLAVITDTQYFGPGTRLTVL.

J is TRBJ2-1 and V is TRBV18; weak D call: TRBD1 (6 bases). Between the trimmed V and J ends, which lost 3 bases and 7 bases, there was a span of 10 bases. Per germline, CDR1 KGHSH and CDR2 LQKENI. CDR3 length: 13 residues. CDR3 residues: CASSPRQANEQFF. DNA for the CDR3: TGTGCCAGCTCACCTCGACAGGCTAATGAGCAGTTCTTC.

The gene calls are TRBV7-2 and TRBJ2-2; D assignment may be TRBD1 or TRBD2 (6 bases each). V was trimmed by 5 bases and J by 6 bases, leaving 19 bases between them. Germline V gives CDR1 SGHTA, CDR2 FQGNSA. This CDR3 has 16 residues. The CDR3 DNA follows: TGTGCCAGCAGCCCATGGGGGGCAGGTTTAGCCGGGGAGCTGTTTTTT. Protein product: CASSPWGAGLAGELFF.

In its sample, this clone was seen many times. The rearrangement links TRBV4-1 to TRBJ2-1; 7 bases are a match to TRBD2. The CDR3 is 16 amino acids. Germline V lookup: CDR1 MGHRA, CDR2 YSYEKL. Unmatched junction bases numbered 11, after V lost 5 bases and J lost 4 bases. CDR3 sequence: CASSSSGDRIYNEQFF. The CDR3 DNA reads as TGCGCCAGCAGCTCAAGCGGGGACCGGATTTACAATGAGCAGTTCTTC.

V usage is TRBV9 and J usage is TRBJ1-1, with TRBD1 matching 11 bases. V gave up 1 base and J gave up 3 bases; unmatched junction bases: 8. Germline CDR1 reads SGDLS; CDR2 reads YYNGEE. CDR3 size: 17 residues. The CDR3 loop reads CASSVTSGQGAHTEAFF. For the CDR3, the DNA is TGTGCCAGCAGCGTAACCTCAGGACAGGGGGCTCACACTGAAGCTTTCTTT.

This chain links TRBV5-1 with TRBJ2-3; D not certain. CDR1 SGHRS and CDR2 YFSETQ come from the germline V gene. The V end was cut by 0 bases, the J end by 5 bases, with 7 bases between. CDR3 length equals 13 residues. The CDR3 region is CASSLGSRDTQYF. The CDR3 region has the DNA TGCGCCAGCAGCTTGGGCAGCCGAGATACGCAGTATTTT.

This chain uses TRBV5-6 with TRBJ2-5; no clear D. The CDR3 length is 16 residues. V was trimmed by 4 bases and J by 7 bases, leaving 23 bases between them. CDR1 is SGHDT, CDR2 YYEEEE, per germline. Here the CDR3 DNA reads TGTGCCAGCAGCCCCTCCTTGTCCACGGGCTGGGGGACCCAGTACTTC. It codes for CASSPSLSTGWGTQYF.

V is TRBV6-1 and J is TRBJ1-1, with D possibly TRBD1 on 5 matching bases. Trimming removed 11 bases from V and 4 bases from J, with 17 bases in between. Per the germline V gene, CDR1 is MNHNS and CDR2 is SASEGT. CDR3 length equals 13 residues. The DNA of the CDR3 is TGTGCCGGTGGTGCGGGACGGGGCACTGAAGCTTTCTTT. Protein: CAGGAGRGTEAFF.

V and J are TRBV19 and TRBJ2-3; tentative D call: TRBD2 (5 bases). This CDR3 is built from 13 residues. Germline assignment: CDR1 LNHDA and CDR2 SQIVND (reference sequence). V was clipped by 0 bases and J by 8 bases, with 9 bases between them. The CDR3 reads CASSIDLRGTQYF. The CDR3, as DNA: TGTGCCAGTAGTATAGATTTACGGGGTACGCAGTATTTT.

The rearrangement links TRBV5-4 to TRBJ1-4; 7 bases are a match to TRBD1. This CDR3 comprises 16 residues. Germline CDR1 is SGHNT and CDR2 is YYREEE (reference sequence). Trimming removed 4 bases from V and 8 bases from J; junction bases left unmatched: 14. This chain's CDR3 is CASSKTPQGGPEKLFF. Written as DNA, the CDR3 is TGTGCCAGCAGCAAAACCCCGCAGGGGGGACCAGAAAAACTGTTTTTT.

The chain couples TRBV9 to TRBJ2-3; the D gene is possibly TRBD2 (6 bases). Trimming removed 0 bases at V and 0 bases at J, with 8 bases between. CDR1 SGDLS and CDR2 YYNGEE come from the germline V gene. The CDR3 spans 15 residues. The CDR3 is CASSVGLGSTDTQYF. CDR3 nucleotide sequence: TGTGCCAGCAGCGTAGGACTAGGAAGCACAGATACGCAGTATTTT.

This clone came up once. The V gene is TRBV28, the J gene TRBJ1-2, with D unclear. Germline lookup yields CDR1 MDHEN and CDR2 SYDVKM. V lost 1 base and J lost 0, with 3 bases in between. The CDR3 covers 13 residues. The CDR3 nucleotides are TGTGCCAGCAGTTTATCTTCTAACTATGGCTACACCTTC. Translating gives CASSLSSNYGYTF.

This chain links TRBV7-2 with TRBJ2-5; D is possibly TRBD1 (7 bases). The CDR3 is made up of 14 amino acids. In germline, CDR1 is SGHTA, CDR2 FQGNSA. Trimming left V 5 bases short and J 7 bases short, with 17 bases between. The CDR3 region has the DNA TGTGCCAGCAGCCACCCGCCAGGGGGGTTGACCCAGTACTTC. Its translation: CASSHPPGGLTQYF.

This chain links TRBV5-5 with TRBJ2-7; TRBD1 matches at 9 bases. CDR3 length: 15 residues. After removal of 4 bases from V and 1 base from J, the junction contained 6 bases not matched to a gene. Germline V gives CDR1 SGHKS, CDR2 YYEKEE (reference sequence). The CDR3 nucleotides read TGTGCCAGCAGCAGTGGACAGGGGCTATCCTACGAGCAGTACTTC. As protein: CASSSGQGLSYEQYF.

To note about this clone: Other DNA variants within this sample encode the same CDR3. The V gene is TRBV5-1, the J gene TRBJ2-5; D gene unclear. Germline CDR1 is SGHRS and CDR2 is YFSETQ. This CDR3 region has 12 residues. Trimming left V 4 bases short and J 2 bases short, with 6 bases between. The CDR3 reads CASSPSQETQYF. In nucleotides, the CDR3 is TGCGCCAGCAGCCCTTCACAAGAGACCCAGTACTTC.

This clone appeared a few times. The rearrangement uses TRBV10-3 and TRBJ1-2; maybe TRBD1 (5 bases). CDR3 length: 13 amino acids. The V gene's germline CDR1 is ENHRY and CDR2 SYGVKD. Trimming cost V 2 bases and J 6 bases, with 10 bases left between them. The CDR3 region is CAISEGGGDGYTF. The CDR3 DNA reads as TGTGCCATCAGTGAGGGGGGGGGAGATGGCTACACCTTC.

The chain couples TRBV30 to TRBJ1-2; TRBD1 aligns across 11 bases. The CDR3 totals 14 residues. Looked up from germline, CDR1 is GTSNPN and CDR2 is SVGIG (reference sequence). The junction had 5 bases not matched to a gene; V was cut back by 3 bases and J by 5 bases. CDR3: CAWRGQGAVYGYTF. The CDR3 region has the DNA TGTGCCTGGAGAGGACAGGGGGCAGTGTATGGCTACACCTTC.

V is TRBV4-3 and J is TRBJ2-1, with a possible D match to TRBD2 (5 bases). Trimming shortened V by 0 bases and J by 1 base, and 13 bases separated the two germline ends. This CDR3 has 17 residues. Germline CDR1 LGHNA, CDR2 YSLEER. The CDR3 nucleotides are TGCGCCAGCAGCCAAGATGCCTTCGGGGTTTCCTACAATGAGCAGTTCTTC. Amino acids: CASSQDAFGVSYNEQFF.

The rearrangement uses TRBV7-6 and TRBJ1-6, with D unresolved. With 1 base removed from V and 5 bases from J, the gap between germline ends came to 18 bases. Germline V gives CDR1 SGHVS, CDR2 FNYEAQ. There are 18 residues in the CDR3. DNA for the CDR3: TGTGCCAGCAGCTTAGTTTTGGATTCCGGGAAAGATAATTCACCCCTCCACTTT. Amino acid sequence: CASSLVLDSGKDNSPLHF.

This chain joins TRBV5-1 and TRBJ1-6; D possibly corresponds to TRBD1 (5 bases). This CDR3 region has 17 residues. Trimming took 3 bases from V and 15 from J, leaving 28 bases between them. Germline assignment: CDR1 SGHRS and CDR2 YFSETQ. DNA for the CDR3: TGCGCCAGCAGCTCAGAGTCTCTGTCGCGCCAAGGACAAAACCTCCACTTT. It codes for CASSSESLSRQGQNLHF.

The chain has TRBV5-1 and TRBJ1-2, with D perhaps matching TRBD1 (5 bases). Germline V gives CDR1 SGHRS, CDR2 YFSETQ. This CDR3 contains 14 residues. The V end was cut by 4 bases, the J end by 4 bases, with 14 bases between. CDR3 protein: CASSPGGFFYGYTF. The CDR3 DNA is TGCGCCAGCAGCCCGGGGGGATTCTTCTATGGCTACACCTTC. The whole variable domain, filled in from reference TRBV5-1 and TRBJ1-2, reads KAGVTQTPRYLIKTRGQQVTLSCSPISGHRSVSWYQQTPGQGLQFLFEYFSETQRNKGNFPGRFSGRQFSNSRSEMNVSTLELGDSALYLCASSPGGFFYGYTFGSGTRLTVV.

This chain links TRBV30 with TRBJ2-1; 7 bases map to TRBD2. Trimming removed 8 bases from V and 7 bases from J; junction bases left unmatched: 14. The CDR3 spans 14 residues. Looked up from germline, CDR1 is GTSNPN and CDR2 is SVGIG (reference sequence). The CDR3 region has the DNA TGTGCCGGACACCCGTTGGGGGGGAGGAATGAGCAGTTCTTC. Its protein is CAGHPLGGRNEQFF.

J is TRBJ1-6 and V is TRBV6-6; no clear D gene. The V gene's germline CDR1 is MNHNY and CDR2 SVGAGI (reference sequence). This CDR3 has 16 residues. Trimming removed 8 bases at V and 7 bases at J, with 21 bases between. The CDR3 bases are TGTGCCAGCGGTCGGACCGCGGGTTCAAGGAATTCACCCCTCCACTTT. As protein: CASGRTAGSRNSPLHF.

The rearrangement joins TRBV28 to TRBJ2-7; D is uncertain. CDR3 length: 12 amino acids. Per the germline V gene, CDR1 is MDHEN and CDR2 is SYDVKM. V was cut by 1 base and J by 7 bases, with 8 bases left in between. The CDR3 region is CASSLLGREQYF. CDR3 bases: TGTGCCAGCAGTTTATTAGGGCGGGAGCAGTACTTC.

The rearrangement joins TRBV9 to TRBJ1-3, with no clear D. Trimming cost V 2 bases and J 2 bases, with 5 bases left between them. The germline V gene encodes CDR1 SGDLS and CDR2 YYNGEE. The length of the CDR3 is 13 residues. CDR3 in DNA: TGTGCCAGCAGCGTCGAAGCTGGAAACACCATATATTTT. This codes for CASSVEAGNTIYF.